The 10 T cell receptor beta chains given below trace back to one sample, sequenced in a study of tumor-infiltrating lymphocytes in primary liver carcinoma (dated by TCRdb to about 2017). TCRdb lists the instrument as Illumina HiSeq 2500. TCRbeta-specific cDNA was reverse-transcribed from 500 ng total RNA using a constant-region primer and ProtoScript II reverse transcriptase. TCRbeta libraries were built with three nested multiplex PCR rounds, a slightly modified ARM-PCR procedure. Each of the first two PCR rounds ran for 9 to 10 cycles using multiplex TRBV1-TRBV30 forward primers together with a Cbeta reverse primer. Through fastp at Q25 and MiXCR, TCRdb rebuilt clones from the public reads, retaining in-frame beta chains. Every entry covers one CDR3 protein and lists the most common genes and DNA from its rows. For this sample there are roughly 100,000 distinct CDR3 sequences; about 63% appear just once. Clones ranked in the top ten supply roughly 12% of the sample.

Total RNA and DNA were co-extracted from about 19-30 mg of bulk tissue with the AllPrep DNA/RNA mini kit, without cell sorting. The source material was liver tumor tissue from sampling region 2. The intended sense of this specimen's cell subset or site label: tumor region T2, inferior pole. Every receptor here comes from a woman aged 55-70 years with primary liver carcinoma and hepatitis B virus infection.

A note on this clonotype: The germline gene is not matched at one end of the junction; a read error may be the cause. The chain links TRBV10-3 to TRBJ2-7, with D uncertain. Germline CDR1 is ENHRY and CDR2 is SYGVKD. The CDR3 contains 12 residues. The CDR3 sequence: CVISVAVVEQYF. CDR3 sequence (DNA): TGTGTCATCAGTGTGGCAGTGGTCGAGCAGTACTTC.

Regarding this clonotype: Germline is not matched at one junction end, which may reflect a read error. This chain joins TRBV5-6 and TRBJ2-2; 7 nucleotides align to TRBD2. Germline V gives CDR1 SGHDT, CDR2 YYEEEE. The CDR3 runs to 16 residues. The CDR3 sequence: CAGSLMSGTTTGEQFF. CDR3 DNA: TGTGCCGGCAGCTTGATGAGCGGGACCACAACCGGGGAGCAGTTTTTT.

On this clonotype: A much larger clonotype is one base distant, so this may be a read error. V gene TRBV28 combines with J gene TRBJ1-2, with D uncertain. The CDR3 is 14 amino acids. Germline lookup yields CDR1 MDHEN and CDR2 SYDVKM. V was pared by 3 bases and J by 4 bases, with 12 bases between. As DNA, the CDR3 is TGTGCCAGCAGTTTCATGGGTGATAGCTATGGCTACACCTTC. Protein sequence: CASSFMGDSYGYTF.

On this clonotype itself: A junction end diverges from the germline sequence, so it may reflect a read error. The chain has TRBV28 and TRBJ1-2, with 11 nucleotides matching TRBD1. The V gene's germline CDR1 is MDHEN and CDR2 SYDVKM. This CDR3 spans 15 amino acids. In nucleotides, the CDR3 is TGTACCAGCAGGCGGACAGGGGGCGAGAACTATGGCTACACCTTC. It translates to CTSRRTGGENYGYTF.

This chain connects TRBV6-6 to TRBJ1-5; D is ambiguous. Per germline, CDR1 MNHNY and CDR2 SVGAGI (reference sequence). V lost 6 bases to trimming and J lost 10 bases, with 16 bases between them. The CDR3 covers 13 residues. The CDR3 region is CASSQDPFSPQHF. In nucleotides, the CDR3 is TGTGCCAGCAGCCAAGACCCCTTTTCACCCCAGCATTTT.

The rearrangement uses TRBV7-8 and TRBJ2-4; 9 nucleotides line up with TRBD1. Per germline, CDR1 SGHVS and CDR2 FQNEAQ. CDR3 length: 16 residues. V trimming: 9 bases; J trimming: 5 bases; junction bases outside the gene matches: 14. The CDR3 coding sequence is TGTGCCAGGAGCCAAATTCCGGGACAGGGTCAAAACATTCAGTACTTC. Protein product: CARSQIPGQGQNIQYF.

This chain links TRBV11-3 with TRBJ2-2, with 8 nucleotides matching TRBD1. The V gene end was trimmed by 10 bases and the J gene end by 7 bases; junction bases not matched to a gene: 14. The CDR3 sequence is 15 residues long. Germline V gene data show CDR1 as SGHNT and CDR2 as YENEEA. The CDR3 DNA follows: TGTGCCAACAGTCAGGGGGCTAGCAGCATCGGGGAGCTGTTTTTT. It yields the protein CANSQGASSIGELFF.

This clonotype was counted only a few times. This may arise from a read error, as a much more abundant clone is one base away. The gene calls are TRBV12-3 or TRBV12-4 and TRBJ1-5; possible D gene TRBD1, 5 bases. Trimming left V 5 bases short and J 1 base short, with 15 bases between. There are 16 residues in the CDR3. CDR3 residues: CASSSLRVNSNQPQHF. As DNA, the CDR3 is TGTGCCAGCAGTAGCCTCAGGGTAAACAGCAATCAGCCCCAGCATTTT.

A remark on this clonotype: The junction differs from germline at one of its ends, possibly a read error. The rearrangement uses TRBV11-2 and TRBJ2-1; D is possibly TRBD1 (5 bases). CDR3 length: 15 residues. Germline V gives CDR1 SGHAT, CDR2 FQNNGV. The CDR3 here is CAGSLEGVEINEQFF. CDR3 sequence (DNA): TGTGCCGGCAGCTTAGAAGGGGTAGAGATCAATGAACAGTTCTTC.

This clonotype was detected only once. This CDR3 is missing its conserved last phenylalanine or tryptophan, likely due to a read error. The V and J genes are TRBV12-3 or TRBV12-4 and TRBJ2-7; possible D gene TRBD2, 5 bases. The CDR3 is 12 amino acids. The ends were cut back, 3 bases at V and 5 bases at J, with 8 bases in the middle. As DNA, the CDR3 is TGTGCCAGCAGTTTTGGAGGAAACGAGCAGTACCTC. Translation gives CASSFGGNEQYL.